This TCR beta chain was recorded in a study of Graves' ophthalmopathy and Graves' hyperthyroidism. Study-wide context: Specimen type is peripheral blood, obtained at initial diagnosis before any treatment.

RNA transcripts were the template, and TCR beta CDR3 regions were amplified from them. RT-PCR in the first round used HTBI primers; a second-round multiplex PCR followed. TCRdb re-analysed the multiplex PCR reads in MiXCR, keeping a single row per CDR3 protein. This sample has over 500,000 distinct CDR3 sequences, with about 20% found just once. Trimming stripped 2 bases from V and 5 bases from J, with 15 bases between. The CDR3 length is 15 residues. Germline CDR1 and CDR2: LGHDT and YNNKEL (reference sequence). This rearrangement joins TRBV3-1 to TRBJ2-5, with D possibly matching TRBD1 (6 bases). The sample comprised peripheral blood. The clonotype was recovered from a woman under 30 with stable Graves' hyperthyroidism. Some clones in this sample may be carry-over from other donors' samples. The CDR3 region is CASSQQQGVGETQYF. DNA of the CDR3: TGTGCCAGCAGCCAACAACAGGGAGTCGGGGAGACCCAGTACTTC.